The clone carrying this TCR beta chain has a handful of counts. Using immunoSEQ multiplex PCR, the repertoire was profiled, and TCRdb retains in-frame clones only, with some absent. Found here are around 110,000 clones, 90% of them singletons; the top ten hold roughly 1.9%. The data originate from a study of blood T cell repertoires in COVID-19. Background on the study: Samples of COVID-19 (acute and convalescent) were obtained from the United States, Italy and Spain. T cells, B-cell-depleted T cells, or PBMCs supplied cDNA or gDNA.

V lost 1 base to trimming and J lost 2 bases, with 9 bases between them. This CDR3 spans 14 amino acids. Germline CDR1 is SEHNR and CDR2 is FQNEAQ (reference sequence). The sequence was collected from a human donor with active COVID-19. The donor label of this sample is uncertain. Sequenced material: peripheral blood. The V gene is TRBV7-9, the J gene TRBJ2-7; no clear D gene. CDR3: CASSLGGTAYEQYF. CDR3 nucleotide sequence: TGTGCCAGCAGCTTAGGTGGCACCGCCTACGAGCAGTACTTC.